These 22 T cell receptor beta chains share one sample of origin, sequenced in a study of blood T cells in healthy people across ages. Then a second PCR, running roughly 7 to 11 cycles, was carried out with a sample-barcoded 5' primer and a J-beta primer mix. TCRdb processed the 5' RACE reads anew with MiXCR; each CDR3 protein has one entry. Among 1.5 million to 1.9 million distinct CDR3 sequences listed, 35% to 45% were seen once. Material for sequencing was blood. Receptors originate from a woman under 30 in good health.

This clonotype came up a few times. The chain employs TRBV20-1 and TRBJ2-1; the D call may be TRBD1 or TRBD2 (5 bases each). V was pared by 3 bases and J by 6 bases, with 12 bases between. Germline V lookup: CDR1 DFQATT, CDR2 SNEGSKA (reference sequence). The CDR3 is 13 residues long. CDR3 protein: CSARGPLANEQFF. The CDR3 DNA reads as TGCAGTGCTAGGGGGCCCCTAGCCAATGAGCAGTTCTTC.

The chain uses TRBV5-1 and TRBJ1-2, with 9 bases that match TRBD1. Germline lookup yields CDR1 SGHRS and CDR2 YFSETQ. This CDR3 has 16 residues. V lost 4 bases and J lost 4; bases outside the gene matches: 11. CDR3 in DNA: TGCGCCAGCAGCCCCTCATCGGGACAGGGAGGCTATGGCTACACCTTC. Translating gives CASSPSSGQGGYGYTF.

The chain combines TRBV29-1 with TRBJ2-1; possibly TRBD1 or TRBD2 for D (5 bases each). This CDR3 is built from 12 residues. V lost 3 bases to trimming and J lost 13 bases, with 16 bases between them. The V gene's germline CDR1 is SQVTM and CDR2 ANQGSEA. CDR3 sequence reads: CSVDQGWETQFF. CDR3 sequence (DNA): TGCAGCGTTGATCAGGGATGGGAGACCCAGTTCTTC.

The CDR3 here is CASSHERDTEAFF. The CDR3 nucleotides read TGTGCCAGCAGCCACGAGCGGGACACTGAAGCTTTCTTT. The chain employs TRBV7-8 and TRBJ1-1; D remains ambiguous. The CDR3 runs 13 residues. V lost 5 bases and J lost 3, with 10 bases in between. Germline CDR1 is SGHVS and CDR2 is FQNEAQ.

V is TRBV7-2 and J is TRBJ2-4; a weak D match, TRBD2 (5 bases). TRBJ2-7 explains the end of the DNA better; the J call may be wrong. This CDR3 has 13 amino acids. CDR1 is SGHTA, CDR2 FQGNSA, per germline. DNA for the CDR3: TGTGCCAGCAGCCAGAGGGTTCCCTACGAGCAGTACTTC. The encoded protein is CASSQRVPYEQYF.

The J gene is TRBJ2-7, the V gene TRBV5-1; tentatively, D is TRBD1 (6 bases). The length of the CDR3 is 14 residues. CDR1 and CDR2 (germline): SGHRS, YFSETQ. Trimming removed 1 base from V and 3 bases from J, with 11 bases in between. Here the CDR3 reads CASSLPGEVYEQYF. The CDR3 DNA reads as TGCGCCAGCAGCTTGCCAGGGGAAGTCTACGAGCAGTACTTC.

The chain joins TRBV2 to TRBJ2-2; 7 nucleotides agree with TRBD1. Germline V lookup: CDR1 SNHLY, CDR2 FYNNEI. With V trimmed by 7 bases and J by 7 bases, 9 bases remained unmatched. The CDR3 is 14 residues long. CDR3 nucleotide sequence: TGTGCCAGCAACAGACAGGGCCCGGGCGGGGAGCTGTTTTTT. It specifies CASNRQGPGGELFF.

This chain links TRBV28 with TRBJ2-7; D is ambiguous. The V end was cut by 5 bases, the J end by 6 bases, with 11 bases between. CDR3 length: 12 amino acids. Germline values: CDR1 MDHEN, CDR2 SYDVKM. CDR3 protein: CASSLPTCEQYF. CDR3 coding DNA: TGTGCCAGCAGTCTACCCACCTGCGAGCAGTACTTC.

This clonotype occurred a few times. The chain has TRBV3-1 and TRBJ2-5; 7 positions match TRBD1. V was pared by 1 base and J by 6 bases, with 5 bases of the junction left unmatched. CDR1 and CDR2 (germline): LGHDT, YNNKEL (reference sequence). The CDR3 runs 14 residues. In DNA form, the CDR3 reads TGTGCCAGCAGCCAAGGGACAGGCGGCAAGACCCAGTACTTC. Amino acids: CASSQGTGGKTQYF.

The rearrangement joins TRBV28 to TRBJ1-5; the D gene is possibly TRBD1 (6 bases). This CDR3 region has 16 residues. The V gene's germline CDR1 is MDHEN and CDR2 SYDVKM. Trimming removed 7 bases at V and 4 bases at J, with 20 bases between. The CDR3 DNA reads as TGTGCCAGCACTCCCCCCGGCAGGGGCGATAATCAGCCCCAGCATTTT. Translation: CASTPPGRGDNQPQHF.

This clonotype was seen many times. The genes are TRBV6-6 and TRBJ2-5, with a tentative D call TRBD1 (6 bases). CDR1 and CDR2 (germline): MNHNY, SVGAGI (reference sequence). This CDR3 is built from 14 residues. Trimming shortened V by 6 bases and J by 1 base, and 12 bases separated the two germline ends. CDR3 nucleotide sequence: TGTGCCAGCAGGTTGGGACACCTCCAAGAGACCCAGTACTTC. Its translation is CASRLGHLQETQYF.

The chain has TRBV20-1 and TRBJ1-5; 7 nucleotides align to TRBD1. J lost 7 bases, V lost 4 bases, and 7 bases had no gene match. CDR3 length: 13 residues. The V gene's germline CDR1 is DFQATT and CDR2 SNEGSKA (reference sequence). The CDR3 DNA sequence: TGCAGTGCTACCCGACAGGGAGGCCAGCCCCAGCATTTT. Translating gives CSATRQGGQPQHF.

The chain has TRBV29-1 and TRBJ2-7, with TRBD2 matching over 14 bases. Germline CDR1 and CDR2: SQVTM and ANQGSEA. The CDR3 sequence is 17 residues long. DNA for the CDR3: TGCGGCGCATGGACTAGCGGGAGGTCCGGGGGCTCCTACGAGCAGTACTTC. This translates into CGAWTSGRSGGSYEQYF.

This clonotype was seen a few times. The J gene is TRBJ2-1, the V gene TRBV10-3; TRBD1 aligns across 7 bases. V shed 5 bases, J shed 4 bases, and the junction held 2 bases outside the gene matches. Germline CDR1 and CDR2: ENHRY and SYGVKD. The CDR3 is 13 residues long. CDR3 sequence: CAISNRGYNEQFF. DNA for the CDR3: TGTGCCATCAGTAACAGGGGTTACAATGAGCAGTTCTTC.

This clonotype was seen a handful of times. The chain is built from TRBV4-3 and TRBJ2-1; D is unclear. The germline CDR1 and CDR2 sequences are LGHNA and YSLEER. CDR3 length: 15 amino acids. V lost 1 base to trimming and J lost 6 bases, with 13 bases between them. The CDR3 DNA follows: TGCGCCAGCAGCCAAGTCCCCGTTGGATCCAATGAGCAGTTCTTC. Its translation is CASSQVPVGSNEQFF.

This clonotype occurred a few times. V gene TRBV11-2 combines with J gene TRBJ2-1; D is possibly TRBD1 (5 bases). The CDR3 consists of 13 residues. The germline V gene has CDR1 SGHAT and CDR2 FQNNGV. V gave up 5 bases and J gave up 4 bases, with 9 bases separating them. The CDR3 reads CASSKDRYNEQFF. In nucleotides, the CDR3 is TGTGCCAGCAGCAAAGACAGATACAATGAGCAGTTCTTC.

The gene calls are TRBV12-3 or TRBV12-4 and TRBJ1-1, with 11 bases aligning to TRBD1. V lost 5 bases, J lost 7 bases, and 6 bases stayed unmatched. This CDR3 has 14 amino acids. The CDR3 spells CASSNGQGALEAFF. Written as DNA, the CDR3 is TGTGCCAGCAGTAATGGACAGGGGGCCCTTGAAGCTTTCTTT.

This sequence joins TRBV27 and TRBJ2-2, with TRBD2 identical over 7 bases. The CDR3 consists of 20 residues. Germline CDR1 and CDR2: MNHEY and SMNVEV (reference sequence). The trim removed 1 base at V and 9 bases at J, leaving 23 bases unmatched. The CDR3: CASSLFDYAPGLVRKWELFF. The CDR3 nucleotides are TGTGCCAGCAGTTTATTCGATTATGCCCCCGGACTAGTCCGAAAATGGGAGCTGTTTTTT.

J is TRBJ1-5 and V is TRBV15, with D hard to call. The CDR3 is 16 amino acids. Germline loops: CDR1 LNHNV, CDR2 YYDKDF (reference sequence). With 0 bases removed from V and 3 bases from J, the gap between germline ends came to 12 bases. In DNA, the CDR3 is TGTGCCACCAGCAGAGATCGGACCAGGACCAATCAGCCCCAGCATTTT. Its protein is CATSRDRTRTNQPQHF.

This chain connects TRBV28 to TRBJ2-1; tentative D call: TRBD2 (6 bases). The J call may be incorrect, as the DNA end agrees better with TRBJ2-7. Germline V CDR1 and CDR2: MDHEN, SYDVKM. The CDR3 has 16 residues. The CDR3 sequence: CASKSLGGRPYNEQYF. The CDR3 coding sequence is TGTGCCAGCAAATCCCTTGGAGGGAGGCCGTACAATGAGCAGTACTTC.

J is TRBJ2-5 and V is TRBV12-3 or TRBV12-4; TRBD1 matches at 7 bases. The junction had 6 bases not matched to a gene; V was cut back by 7 bases and J by 1 base. The CDR3 is 14 amino acids. DNA for the CDR3: TGTGCCAGCAACCAGGACAGGCTCCAAGAGACCCAGTACTTC. It is translated as CASNQDRLQETQYF.

This clonotype was counted only a few times. The V call is TRBV4-2, the J call TRBJ2-3; the D gene is possibly TRBD1 (5 bases). V lost 0 bases and J 3 bases, leaving 10 bases between the germline ends. Germline V CDR1 and CDR2: LGHNA, YNFKEQ. This CDR3 comprises 15 residues. The CDR3 here is CASSQDRGTTDTQYF. The DNA for the CDR3 is TGTGCCAGCAGCCAAGATAGGGGTACGACAGATACGCAGTATTTT.